This paragraph reports one T cell receptor beta chain. The antigen remains undetermined. The data derive from a study of T cell repertoires in cytomegalovirus infection. Whole-study context: Indicated by public TCR beta signatures were CMV infection and matching HLA type.

TCRdb analysed the reads with MiXCR anew, one entry per CDR3 protein. The sample carries fewer than 300,000 distinct CDR3 sequences, about 25% recorded once. Findings of the study overall: Dominant in the ex vivo response were TCR beta clonotypes restricted by HLA-C and specific for CMV. Cumulative public TCR beta family frequency identified CMV carriers with the relevant HLA.

CDR1 and CDR2 from the germline V gene are MDHEN and SYDVKM. This CDR3 is built from 12 residues. With 6 bases removed from V and 3 bases from J, the gap between germline ends came to 6 bases. The chain links TRBV28 to TRBJ2-1; D ambiguous. Sequencing was performed on PBMCs. This receptor was obtained from a human donor in good health (CMV status not recorded). Some clones in this sample may be carry-over from other donors' samples. The CDR3 region is CASSAIYNEQFF. Here the CDR3 DNA reads TGTGCCAGCAGCGCCATCTACAATGAGCAGTTCTTC. Full variable domain (outside the CDR3, taken from reference TRBV28 and TRBJ2-1): DVKVTQSSRYLVKRTGEKVFLECVQDMDHENMFWYRQDPGLGLRLIYFSYDVKMKEKGDIPEGYSVSREKKERFSLILESASTNQTSMYLCASSAIYNEQFFGPGTRLTVL.